This T cell receptor beta chain was sequenced for a study of blood T cells in healthy people across ages. The study's findings and limits: Investigators treated diversity estimates from one million T cells as underestimates. The CMV status of each donor remained undetermined, and this could have confounded shifts in expanded clonotypes. Diversity of TCR beta correlated strongly with naive T cell percentage.

Samples had at least 6.5 million PBMCs isolated from them. Combining a sample-barcoded 5' primer with a J-beta primer mix, a second PCR ran for roughly 7 to 12 cycles. TCRdb used MiXCR to reprocess the 5' RACE reads, holding one entry per CDR3 protein. The data hold 1.2 million to 1.5 million distinct CDR3 sequences, with around 59% observed a single time. Note on this clonotype: What it binds is unknown.

The CDR3 has 13 residues. The germline gives CDR1 SQVTM, CDR2 ANQGSEA. Trimming cost V 4 bases and J 1 base, with 10 bases left between them. The receptor was derived from a man aged 18 to 29 in good health. V is TRBV29-1 and J is TRBJ1-1; D is undetermined. Sequencing was done on a sample of blood. CDR3 nucleotide sequence: TGCAGCGTTGGAAATGTGGGGAACACTGAAGCTTTCTTT. Its protein is CSVGNVGNTEAFF.